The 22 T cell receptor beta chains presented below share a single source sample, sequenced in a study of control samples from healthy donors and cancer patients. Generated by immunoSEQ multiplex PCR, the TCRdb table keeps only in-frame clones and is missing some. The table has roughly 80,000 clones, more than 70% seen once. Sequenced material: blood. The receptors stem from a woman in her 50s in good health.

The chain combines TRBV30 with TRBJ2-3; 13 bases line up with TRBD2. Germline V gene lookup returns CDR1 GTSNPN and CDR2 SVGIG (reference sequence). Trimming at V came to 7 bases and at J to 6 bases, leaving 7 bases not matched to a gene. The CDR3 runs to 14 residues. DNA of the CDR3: TGTGCCTCCCTGACTAGCGGGGGGATGGATACGCAGTATTTT. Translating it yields CASLTSGGMDTQYF.

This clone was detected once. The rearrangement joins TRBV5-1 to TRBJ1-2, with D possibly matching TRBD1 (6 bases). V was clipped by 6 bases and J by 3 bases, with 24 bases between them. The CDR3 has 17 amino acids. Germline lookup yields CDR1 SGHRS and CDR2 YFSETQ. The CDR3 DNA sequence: TGCGCCAGCAACCTCGGGACTACAGGGCTTGCCGACTATGGCTACACCTTC. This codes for CASNLGTTGLADYGYTF.

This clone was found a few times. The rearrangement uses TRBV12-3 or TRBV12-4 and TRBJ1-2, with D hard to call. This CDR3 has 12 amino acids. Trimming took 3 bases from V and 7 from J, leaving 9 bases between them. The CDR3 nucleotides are TGTGCCAGCAGTTTGTGGGAGTCTGGCTACACCTTC. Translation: CASSLWESGYTF.

CDR3 DNA: TGTGCCAGCAGTGAACAACTTCCGGACGAGCAGTACTTC. Translating it yields CASSEQLPDEQYF. This rearrangement joins TRBV12-3 or TRBV12-4 to TRBJ2-7; D is unresolved. The CDR3 covers 13 residues. Trimming shortened V by 5 bases and J by 5 bases, and 13 bases separated the two germline ends.

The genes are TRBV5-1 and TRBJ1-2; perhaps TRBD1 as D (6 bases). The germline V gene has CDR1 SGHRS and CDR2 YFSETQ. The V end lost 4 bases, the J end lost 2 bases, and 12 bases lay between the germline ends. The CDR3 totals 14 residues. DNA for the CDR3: TGCGCCAGCAGCGGAATACAGGGAAACTATGGCTACACCTTC. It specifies CASSGIQGNYGYTF. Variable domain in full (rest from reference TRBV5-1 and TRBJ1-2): KAGVTQTPRYLIKTRGQQVTLSCSPISGHRSVSWYQQTPGQGLQFLFEYFSETQRNKGNFPGRFSGRQFSNSRSEMNVSTLELGDSALYLCASSGIQGNYGYTFGSGTRLTVV.

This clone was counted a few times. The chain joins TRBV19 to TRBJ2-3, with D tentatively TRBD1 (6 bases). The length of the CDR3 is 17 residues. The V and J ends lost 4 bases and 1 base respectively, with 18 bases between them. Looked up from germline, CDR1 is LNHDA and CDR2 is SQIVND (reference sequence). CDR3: CASSRSGTFYRTDTQYF. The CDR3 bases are TGTGCCAGTAGTAGATCCGGGACATTCTATCGCACAGATACGCAGTATTTT.

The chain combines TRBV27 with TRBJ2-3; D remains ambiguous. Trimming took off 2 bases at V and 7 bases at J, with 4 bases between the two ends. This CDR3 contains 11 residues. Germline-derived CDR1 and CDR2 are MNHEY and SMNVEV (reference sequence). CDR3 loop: CASSLRNTQYF. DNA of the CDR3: TGTGCCAGCAGTTTAAGGAATACGCAGTATTTT.

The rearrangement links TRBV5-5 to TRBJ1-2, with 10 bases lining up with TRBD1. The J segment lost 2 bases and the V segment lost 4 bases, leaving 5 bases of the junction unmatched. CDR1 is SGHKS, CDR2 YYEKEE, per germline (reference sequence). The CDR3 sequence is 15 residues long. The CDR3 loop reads CASSPGQGGNYGYTF. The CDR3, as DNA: TGTGCCAGCAGCCCTGGACAGGGGGGGAACTATGGCTACACCTTC.

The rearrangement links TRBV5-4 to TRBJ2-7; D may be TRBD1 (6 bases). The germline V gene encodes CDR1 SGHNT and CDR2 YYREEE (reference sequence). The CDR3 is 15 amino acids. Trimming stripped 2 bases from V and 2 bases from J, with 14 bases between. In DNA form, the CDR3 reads TGTGCCAGCAGCTTTGGGGGCGCGGGCCCCTACGAGCAGTACTTC. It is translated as CASSFGGAGPYEQYF.

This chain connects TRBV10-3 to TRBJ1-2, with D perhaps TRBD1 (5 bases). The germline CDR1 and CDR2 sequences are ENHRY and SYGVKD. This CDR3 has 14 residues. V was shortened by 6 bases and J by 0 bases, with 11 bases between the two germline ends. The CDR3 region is CAIRMTDTNYGYTF. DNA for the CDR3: TGTGCCATCAGGATGACAGATACTAACTATGGCTACACCTTC.

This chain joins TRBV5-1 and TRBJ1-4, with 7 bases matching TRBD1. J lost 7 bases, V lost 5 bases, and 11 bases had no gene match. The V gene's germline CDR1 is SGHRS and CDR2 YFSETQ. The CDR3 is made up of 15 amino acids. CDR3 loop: CASSLTGEGSEKLFF. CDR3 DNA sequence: TGCGCCAGCAGTCTTACAGGGGAGGGTAGTGAAAAACTGTTTTTT.

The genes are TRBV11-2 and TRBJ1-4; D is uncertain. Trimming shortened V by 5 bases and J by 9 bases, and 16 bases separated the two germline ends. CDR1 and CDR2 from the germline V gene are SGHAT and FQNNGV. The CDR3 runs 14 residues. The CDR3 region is CASSLNTGNKKLFF. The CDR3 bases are TGTGCCAGCAGCCTGAATACGGGGAACAAAAAACTGTTTTTT.

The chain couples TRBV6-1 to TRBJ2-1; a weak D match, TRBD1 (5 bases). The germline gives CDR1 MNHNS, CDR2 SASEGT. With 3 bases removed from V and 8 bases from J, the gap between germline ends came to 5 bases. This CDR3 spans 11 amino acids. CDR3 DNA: TGTGCCAGCAGTGACAGGGATGAGCAGTTCTTC. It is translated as CASSDRDEQFF.

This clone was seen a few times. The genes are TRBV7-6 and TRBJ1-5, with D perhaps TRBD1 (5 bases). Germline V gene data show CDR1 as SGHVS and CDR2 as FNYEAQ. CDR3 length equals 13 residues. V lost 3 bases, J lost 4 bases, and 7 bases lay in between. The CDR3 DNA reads TGTGCCAGCAGCTTTGGGGGGAATCAGCCCCAGCATTTT. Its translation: CASSFGGNQPQHF. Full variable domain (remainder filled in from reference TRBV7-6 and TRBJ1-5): GAGVSQSPRYKVTKRGQDVALRCDPISGHVSLYWYRQALGQGPEFLTYFNYEAQQDKSGLPNDRFSAERPEGSISTLTIQRTEQRDSAMYRCASSFGGNQPQHFGDGTRLSIL.

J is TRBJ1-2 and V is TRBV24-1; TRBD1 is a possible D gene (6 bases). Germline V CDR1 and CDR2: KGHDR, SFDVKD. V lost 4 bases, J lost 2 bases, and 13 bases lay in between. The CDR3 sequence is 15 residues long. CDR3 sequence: CATSDRTGTNYGYTF. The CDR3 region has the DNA TGTGCCACCAGTGACAGAACAGGGACCAACTATGGCTACACCTTC.

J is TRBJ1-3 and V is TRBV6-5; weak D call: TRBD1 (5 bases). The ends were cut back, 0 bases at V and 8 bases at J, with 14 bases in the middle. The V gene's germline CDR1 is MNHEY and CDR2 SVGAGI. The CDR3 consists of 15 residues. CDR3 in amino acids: CASSYSNPQGDTIYF. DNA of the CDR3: TGTGCCAGCAGTTACTCGAACCCCCAAGGGGACACCATATATTTT.

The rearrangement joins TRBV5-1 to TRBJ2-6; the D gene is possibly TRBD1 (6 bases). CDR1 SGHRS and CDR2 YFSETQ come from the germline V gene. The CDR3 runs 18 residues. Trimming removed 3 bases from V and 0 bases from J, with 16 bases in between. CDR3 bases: TGCGCCAGCAGCTCGGGACAAGCAGGCCTCTCTGGGGCCAACGTCCTGACTTTC. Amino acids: CASSSGQAGLSGANVLTF.

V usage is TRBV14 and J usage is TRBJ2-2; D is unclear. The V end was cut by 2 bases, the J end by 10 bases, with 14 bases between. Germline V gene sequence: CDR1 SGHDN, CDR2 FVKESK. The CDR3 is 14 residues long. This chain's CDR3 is CASSQLMDGPELFF. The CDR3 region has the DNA TGTGCCAGCAGCCAATTGATGGACGGACCGGAGCTGTTTTTT. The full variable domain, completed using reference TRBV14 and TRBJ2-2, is EAGVTQFPSHSVIEKGQTVTLRCDPISGHDNLYWYRRVMGKEIKFLLHFVKESKQDESGMPNNRFLAERTGGTYSTLKVQPAELEDSGVYFCASSQLMDGPELFFGEGSRLTVL.

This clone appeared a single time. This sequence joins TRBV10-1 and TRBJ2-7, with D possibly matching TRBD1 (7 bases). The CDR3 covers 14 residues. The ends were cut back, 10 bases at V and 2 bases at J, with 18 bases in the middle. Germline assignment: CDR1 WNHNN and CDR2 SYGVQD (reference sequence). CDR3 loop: CAKAGQLLPYEQYF. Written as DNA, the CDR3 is TGCGCCAAGGCGGGACAGCTACTACCCTACGAGCAGTACTTC.

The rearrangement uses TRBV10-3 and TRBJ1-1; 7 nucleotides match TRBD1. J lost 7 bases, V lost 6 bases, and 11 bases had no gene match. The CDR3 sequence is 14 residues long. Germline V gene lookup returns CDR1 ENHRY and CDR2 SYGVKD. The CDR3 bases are TGTGCCATCAGGCAAACGACAGGGATAGGTGAAGCTTTCTTT. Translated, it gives CAIRQTTGIGEAFF.

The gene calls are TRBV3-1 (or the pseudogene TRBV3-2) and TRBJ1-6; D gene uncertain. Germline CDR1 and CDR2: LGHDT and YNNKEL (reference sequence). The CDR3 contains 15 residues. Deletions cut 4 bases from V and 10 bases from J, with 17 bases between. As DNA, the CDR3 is TGTGCCAGCAGCCCCGCCGGAGGGATTCGGTCACCCCTCCACTTT. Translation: CASSPAGGIRSPLHF.

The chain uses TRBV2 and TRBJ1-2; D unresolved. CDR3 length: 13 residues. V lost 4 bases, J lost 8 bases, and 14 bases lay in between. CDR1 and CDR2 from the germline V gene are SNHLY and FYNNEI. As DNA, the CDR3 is TGTGCCAGCAGTGTTGAGGCAAACGGGGGCTACACCTTC. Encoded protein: CASSVEANGGYTF. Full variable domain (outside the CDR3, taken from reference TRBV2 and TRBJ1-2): EPEVTQTPSHQVTQMGQEVILRCVPISNHLYFYWYRQILGQKVEFLVSFYNNEISEKSEIFDDQFSVERPDGSNFTLKIRSTKLEDSAMYFCASSVEANGGYTFGSGTRLTVV.